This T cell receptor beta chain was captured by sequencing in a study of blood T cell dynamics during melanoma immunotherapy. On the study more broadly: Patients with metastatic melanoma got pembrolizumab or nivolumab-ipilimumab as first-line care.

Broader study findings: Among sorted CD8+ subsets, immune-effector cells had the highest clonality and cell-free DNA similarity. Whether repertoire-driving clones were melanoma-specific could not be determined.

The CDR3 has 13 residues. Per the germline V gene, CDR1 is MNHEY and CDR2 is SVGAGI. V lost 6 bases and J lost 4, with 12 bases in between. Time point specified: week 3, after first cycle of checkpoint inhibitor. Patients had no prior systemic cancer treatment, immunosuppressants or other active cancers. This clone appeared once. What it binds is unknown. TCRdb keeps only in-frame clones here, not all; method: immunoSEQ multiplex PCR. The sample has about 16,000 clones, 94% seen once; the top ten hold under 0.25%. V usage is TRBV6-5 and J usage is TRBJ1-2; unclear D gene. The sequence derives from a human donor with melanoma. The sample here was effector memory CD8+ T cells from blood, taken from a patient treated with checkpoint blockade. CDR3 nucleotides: TGTGCCAGCAGACCCCAAGGCGGCTATGGCTACACCTTC. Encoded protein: CASRPQGGYGYTF.